The entry that follows covers one TCR beta chain sequence. Its antigen is unknown. Base qualities were left out, and no much larger clone turns up one base away. The data derive from a study of Ad26.COV2.S vaccination and SARS-CoV-2 variants listed by TCRdb under 2021. In the study overall: Donors in the vaccine arm were drawn from COV1001, a phase I-IIa trial of Ad26.COV2.S in healthy adults that was multicentre, randomized, double-blind and placebo-controlled. Ad26.COV2.S was administered intramuscularly at 5 x 10^10 or 1 x 10^11 viral particles, either as a single shot or as two shots given 56 days apart. TCRbeta repertoire sequencing served as the tool for gauging how specific and how broad the SARS-CoV-2-reactive T cell receptors were following Ad26.COV2.S vaccination. A total of 32 samples were included in the TCR-sequenced set, comprising roughly 20 Ad26.COV2.S vaccine recipients, 5 placebo recipients and 8 SARS-CoV-2 convalescent individuals. Trial participants were randomized into five groups of five: low-dose or high-dose Ad26.COV2.S given once or twice, or placebo on both occasions. Blinding of investigators to trial group allocation was maintained during experiments and outcome assessment.

V lost 1 base and J lost 9 bases; the stretch between them is 13 bases long. The germline V gene provides CDR1 SGHTA and CDR2 FQGTGA. Taken from cysteine to phenylalanine, the CDR3 has 14 residues. The entry retains the CDR3 DNA only, 42 bases that are in frame from base 1. Per the publication, the treatment or condition label means: some 20 received Ad26.COV2.S at low or high dose, single or two shots; about 5 received placebo; per-sample allocation not given. Repertoires of vaccine and placebo recipients were sequenced from samples taken on day 63 after the first injection. Cohort 1b enrolled some 25 adults aged 18-55 years at a single site in Boston, USA, between 29 July and 7 August 2020. Ad26.COV2.S consisted of a replication-incompetent adenovirus type 26 vector by which a prefusion-stabilized SARS-CoV-2 spike protein from the original Wuhan strain was expressed. The immunoSEQ Assay was used to sequence TCRbeta CDR3 regions. After extraction, genomic DNA underwent amplification by bias-controlled multiplex PCR, followed by high-throughput sequencing. The study's processing was this. To quantify the absolute abundance of each unique TCRbeta CDR3 region, sequences were collapsed and filtered. T cell fraction was estimated by normalizing TCRbeta template counts to usable DNA, which was measured by amplifying reference genes present in all nucleated cells. Repertoire TCRs were annotated as SARS-CoV-2-specific when V gene, CDR3 amino acid sequence and J gene were exactly matched to a known reactive TCR set. MIRA supplied the reference SARS-CoV-2 TCR set, which was filtered for enrichment in COVID-19-positive ImmuneCODE repertoires so that public or cross-reactive TCRs were removed. Using the MIRA antigens, annotated TCRs were further analysed by specific ORF or by position within an ORF. Breadth was defined as annotated unique rearrangements over total unique productive rearrangements; depth was the summed frequency of those rearrangements. TCR breadth was compared between groups using two-sided Wilcoxon rank-sum tests. Drawn from immuneACCESS, this table holds only the in-frame rearrangements with V and J called that TCRdb kept. Clones are partly lost; checked studies trace under half to an unresolved V gene and leave the rest unexplained. D and trimming come from the DNA, and the V and J calls and clone size come from that table. The sample yields 440,000 or so clones; roughly 87% were counted once. More than 3.5% of the sample goes to the ten largest clones.

What the research found in general, with its limitations: The study lacked the statistical power to compare responses across vaccine doses or regimens. Comparable non-spike TCR breadth was observed between vaccine and placebo recipients, consistent with only spike being contained in the vaccine. Ad26.COV2.S recipients had higher spike-specific TCR breadth than placebo recipients (P = 0.0014). After vaccination, spike-specific CD8+ and CD4+ T cell responses were reported to show substantial breadth. The authors noted that total T cell responses may have been underestimated by the TCR breadth and depth analyses.

The rearrangement combines TRBV7-3 with TRBJ2-1; the D region may be TRBD1 or TRBD2, each matching 5 bases equally. This specimen consisted of peripheral blood, obtained in a trial of Ad26.COV2.S vaccine versus placebo. The sequence was obtained from a person between 18 and 65 years old who received the Ad26.COV2.S COVID-19 vaccine or a placebo. The CDR3 loop reads CASSLSNGAGEQFF. The nucleotides are TGTGCCAGCAGCTTAAGTAACGGGGCAGGTGAGCAGTTCTTC.